This T cell receptor (beta chain) was captured in a study of blood T cell repertoires in COVID-19. Under the authors' procedure: Estimation of nucleated cell counts was performed using reference gene primer amplification. Assay: immunoSEQ multiplex PCR; the TCRdb copy retains only in-frame clones and omits some. V and J calls plus clone size are reproduced from that table; the DNA served to infer D and trimming. Among 110,000 to 150,000 clones listed, around 78% were seen once. The origin of this receptor is a woman aged 55-70 years with acute or convalescent COVID-19. The source material was peripheral blood.

In DNA, the CDR3 is TGTGCTAGTGTCAAATCCGGGACAGGGCATGGCTACACCTTC. Residues: CASVKSGTGHGYTF. This chain uses TRBV12-5 with TRBJ1-2, with 9 bases lining up with TRBD1. Germline V gene lookup returns CDR1 LGHNT and CDR2 FRNRAP. V was pared by 7 bases and J by 6 bases, with 9 bases of the junction left unmatched. There are 14 residues in the CDR3.